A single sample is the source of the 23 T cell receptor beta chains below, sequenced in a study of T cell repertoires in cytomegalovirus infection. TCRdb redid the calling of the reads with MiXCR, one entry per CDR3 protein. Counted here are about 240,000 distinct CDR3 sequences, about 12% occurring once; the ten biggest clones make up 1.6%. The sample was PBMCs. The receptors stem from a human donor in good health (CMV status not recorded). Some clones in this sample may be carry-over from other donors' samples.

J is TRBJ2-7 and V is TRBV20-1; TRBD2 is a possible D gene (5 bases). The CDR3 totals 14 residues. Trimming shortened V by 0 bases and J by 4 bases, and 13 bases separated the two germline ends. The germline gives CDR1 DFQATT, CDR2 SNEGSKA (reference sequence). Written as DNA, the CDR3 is TGCAGTGCTAGAGATCGGCGGACTCCGTACGAGCAGTACTTC. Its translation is CSARDRRTPYEQYF.

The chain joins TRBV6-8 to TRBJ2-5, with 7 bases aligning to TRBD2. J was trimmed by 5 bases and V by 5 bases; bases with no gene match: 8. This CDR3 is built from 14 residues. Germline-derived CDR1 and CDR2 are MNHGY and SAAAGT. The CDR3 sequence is CASSTPGGGETQYF. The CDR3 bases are TGTGCCAGCAGTACGCCGGGGGGAGGGGAGACCCAGTACTTC.

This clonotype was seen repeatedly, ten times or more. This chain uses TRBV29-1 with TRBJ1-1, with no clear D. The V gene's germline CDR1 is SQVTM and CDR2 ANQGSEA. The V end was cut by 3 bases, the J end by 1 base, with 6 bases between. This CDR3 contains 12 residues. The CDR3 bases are TGCAGCGTTGAGAAGGGGAACACTGAAGCTTTCTTT. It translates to CSVEKGNTEAFF.

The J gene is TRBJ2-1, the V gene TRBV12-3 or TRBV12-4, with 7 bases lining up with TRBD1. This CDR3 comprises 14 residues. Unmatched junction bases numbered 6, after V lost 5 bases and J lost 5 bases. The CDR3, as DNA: TGTGCCAGCAGTCCCCAGACAGGGCACAATGAGCAGTTCTTC. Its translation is CASSPQTGHNEQFF.

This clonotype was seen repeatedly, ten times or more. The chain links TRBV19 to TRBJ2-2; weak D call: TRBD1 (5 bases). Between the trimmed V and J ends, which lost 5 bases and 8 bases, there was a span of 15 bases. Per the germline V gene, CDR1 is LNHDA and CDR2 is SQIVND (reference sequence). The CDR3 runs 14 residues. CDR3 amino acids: CASSGAGPAGELFF. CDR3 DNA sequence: TGTGCCAGTAGTGGGGCAGGCCCGGCTGGGGAGCTGTTTTTT.

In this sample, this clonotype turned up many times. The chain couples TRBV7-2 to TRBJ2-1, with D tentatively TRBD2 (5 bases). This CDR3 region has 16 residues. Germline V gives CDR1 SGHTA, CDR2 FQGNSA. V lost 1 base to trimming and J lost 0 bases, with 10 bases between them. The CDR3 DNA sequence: TGTGCCAGCAGCTTAGTCCCGGGGAGCTCCTACAATGAGCAGTTCTTC. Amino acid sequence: CASSLVPGSSYNEQFF.

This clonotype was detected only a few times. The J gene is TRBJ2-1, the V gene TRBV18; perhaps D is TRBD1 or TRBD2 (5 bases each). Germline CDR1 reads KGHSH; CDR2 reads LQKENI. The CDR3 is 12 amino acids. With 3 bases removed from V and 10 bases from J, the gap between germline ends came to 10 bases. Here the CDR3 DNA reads TGTGCCAGCTCACCCTTCGGGACGGAGCAGTTCTTC. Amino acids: CASSPFGTEQFF.

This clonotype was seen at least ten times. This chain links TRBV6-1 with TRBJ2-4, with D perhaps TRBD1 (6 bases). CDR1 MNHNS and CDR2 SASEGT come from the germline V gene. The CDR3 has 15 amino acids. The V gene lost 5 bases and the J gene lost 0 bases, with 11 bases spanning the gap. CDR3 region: CASSLRTVAKNIQYF. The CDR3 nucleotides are TGTGCCAGCAGTCTAAGGACAGTAGCCAAAAACATTCAGTACTTC.

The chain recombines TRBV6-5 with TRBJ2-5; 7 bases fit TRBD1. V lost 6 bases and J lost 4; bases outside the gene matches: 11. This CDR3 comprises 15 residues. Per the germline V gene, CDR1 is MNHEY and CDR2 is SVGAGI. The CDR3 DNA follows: TGTGCCAGCAGAGATCCACAGGGGCCGGGAGAGACCCAGTACTTC. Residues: CASRDPQGPGETQYF.

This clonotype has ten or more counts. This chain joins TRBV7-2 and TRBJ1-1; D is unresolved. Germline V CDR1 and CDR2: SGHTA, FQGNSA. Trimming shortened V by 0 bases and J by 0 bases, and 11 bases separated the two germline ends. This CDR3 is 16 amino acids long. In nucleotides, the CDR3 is TGTGCCAGCAGCTTAGCCCCGAACAACATGAACACTGAAGCTTTCTTT. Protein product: CASSLAPNNMNTEAFF.

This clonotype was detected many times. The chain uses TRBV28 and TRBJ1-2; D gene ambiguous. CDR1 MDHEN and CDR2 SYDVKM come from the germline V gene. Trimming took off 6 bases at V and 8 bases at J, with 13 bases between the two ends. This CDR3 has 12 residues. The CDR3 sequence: CASSPPNGGYTF. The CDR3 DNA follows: TGTGCCAGCAGCCCCCCAAACGGGGGCTACACCTTC.

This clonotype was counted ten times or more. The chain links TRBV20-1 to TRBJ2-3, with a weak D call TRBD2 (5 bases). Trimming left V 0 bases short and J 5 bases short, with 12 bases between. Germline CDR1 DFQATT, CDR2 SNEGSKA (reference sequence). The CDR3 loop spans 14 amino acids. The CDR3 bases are TGCAGTGCTAGAGATCGGAGAGCGGAAGATACGCAGTATTTT. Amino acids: CSARDRRAEDTQYF.

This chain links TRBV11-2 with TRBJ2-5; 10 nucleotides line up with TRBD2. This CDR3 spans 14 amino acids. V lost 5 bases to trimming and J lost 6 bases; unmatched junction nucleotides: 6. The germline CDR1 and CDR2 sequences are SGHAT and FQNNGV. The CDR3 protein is CASSPKAGGKTQYF. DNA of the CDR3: TGTGCCAGCAGCCCAAAAGCGGGAGGGAAGACCCAGTACTTC. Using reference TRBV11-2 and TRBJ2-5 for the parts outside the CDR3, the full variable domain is EAGVAQSPRYKIIEKRQSVAFWCNPISGHATLYWYQQILGQGPKLLIQFQNNGVVDDSQLPKDRFSAERLKGVDSTLKIQPAKLEDSAVYLCASSPKAGGKTQYFGPGTRLLVL.

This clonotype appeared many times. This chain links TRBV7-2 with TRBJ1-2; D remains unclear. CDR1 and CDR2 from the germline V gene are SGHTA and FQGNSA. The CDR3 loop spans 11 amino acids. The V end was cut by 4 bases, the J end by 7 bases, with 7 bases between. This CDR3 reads CASSSIGGYTF. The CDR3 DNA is TGTGCCAGCAGCTCCATAGGTGGCTACACCTTC.

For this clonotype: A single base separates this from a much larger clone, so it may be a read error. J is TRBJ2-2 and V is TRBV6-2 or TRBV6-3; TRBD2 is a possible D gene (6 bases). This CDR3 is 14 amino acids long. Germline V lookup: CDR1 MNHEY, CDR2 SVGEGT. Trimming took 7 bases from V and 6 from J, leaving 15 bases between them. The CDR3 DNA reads TGTGCCAGCACCCCCCCCCCGGGGGCCGGGGAGCTGTTTTTT. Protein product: CASTPPPGAGELFF.

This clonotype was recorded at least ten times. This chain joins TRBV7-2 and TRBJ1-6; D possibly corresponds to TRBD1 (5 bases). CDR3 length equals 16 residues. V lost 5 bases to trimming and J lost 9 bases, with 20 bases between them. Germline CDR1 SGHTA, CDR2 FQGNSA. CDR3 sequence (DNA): TGTGCCAGCAGCCCCGAGGTAGGGGCGTACAGTTCACCCCTCCACTTT. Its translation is CASSPEVGAYSSPLHF.

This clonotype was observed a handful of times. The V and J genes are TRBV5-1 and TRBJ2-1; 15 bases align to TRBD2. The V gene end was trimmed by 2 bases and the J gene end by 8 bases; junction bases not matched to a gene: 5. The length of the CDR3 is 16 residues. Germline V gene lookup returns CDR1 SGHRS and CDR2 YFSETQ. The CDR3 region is CASSLGLAGGPDEQFF. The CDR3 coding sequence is TGCGCCAGCAGCTTAGGACTAGCGGGAGGGCCCGATGAGCAGTTCTTC.

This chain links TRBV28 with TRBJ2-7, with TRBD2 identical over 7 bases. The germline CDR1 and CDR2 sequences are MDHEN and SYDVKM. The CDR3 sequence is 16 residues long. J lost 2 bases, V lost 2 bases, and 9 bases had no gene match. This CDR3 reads CASSLPSGAGTYEQYF. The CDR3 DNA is TGTGCCAGCAGTTTACCTTCTGGAGCGGGAACCTACGAGCAGTACTTC.

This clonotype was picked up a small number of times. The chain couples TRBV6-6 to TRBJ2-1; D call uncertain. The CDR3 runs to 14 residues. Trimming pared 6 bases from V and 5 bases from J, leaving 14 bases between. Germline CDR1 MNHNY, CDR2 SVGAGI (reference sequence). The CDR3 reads CASSLFGFDNEQFF. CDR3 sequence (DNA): TGTGCCAGCAGCCTTTTCGGATTCGACAATGAGCAGTTCTTC.

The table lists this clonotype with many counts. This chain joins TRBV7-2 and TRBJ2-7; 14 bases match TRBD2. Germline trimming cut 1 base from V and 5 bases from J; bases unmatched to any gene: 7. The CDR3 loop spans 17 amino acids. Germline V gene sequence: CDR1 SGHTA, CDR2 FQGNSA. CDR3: CASSLVGTSGSSDEQYF. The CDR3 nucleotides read TGTGCCAGCAGCTTAGTCGGGACTAGCGGGAGTTCGGACGAGCAGTACTTC.

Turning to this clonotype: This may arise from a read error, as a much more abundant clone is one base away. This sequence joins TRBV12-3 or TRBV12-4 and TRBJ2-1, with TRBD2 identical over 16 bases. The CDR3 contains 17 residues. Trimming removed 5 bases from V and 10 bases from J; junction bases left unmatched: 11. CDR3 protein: CASSPGTSGRALKEQFF. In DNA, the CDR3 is TGTGCCAGCAGTCCGGGGACTAGCGGGAGGGCCCTCAAAGAGCAGTTCTTC.

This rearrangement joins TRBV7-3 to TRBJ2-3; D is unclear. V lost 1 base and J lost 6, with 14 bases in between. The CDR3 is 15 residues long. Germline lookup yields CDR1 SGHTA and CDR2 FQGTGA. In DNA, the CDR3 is TGTGCCAGCAGCTTAAGCTTTGGGAATTTTGATACGCAGTATTTT. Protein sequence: CASSLSFGNFDTQYF.

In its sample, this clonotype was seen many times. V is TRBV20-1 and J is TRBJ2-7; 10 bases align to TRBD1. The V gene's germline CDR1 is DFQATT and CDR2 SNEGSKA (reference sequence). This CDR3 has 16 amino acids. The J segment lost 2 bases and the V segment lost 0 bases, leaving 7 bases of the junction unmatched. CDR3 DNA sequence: TGCAGTGCTAGAGATCTTCACGGGACAGGGGCCTACGAGCAGTACTTC. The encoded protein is CSARDLHGTGAYEQYF.